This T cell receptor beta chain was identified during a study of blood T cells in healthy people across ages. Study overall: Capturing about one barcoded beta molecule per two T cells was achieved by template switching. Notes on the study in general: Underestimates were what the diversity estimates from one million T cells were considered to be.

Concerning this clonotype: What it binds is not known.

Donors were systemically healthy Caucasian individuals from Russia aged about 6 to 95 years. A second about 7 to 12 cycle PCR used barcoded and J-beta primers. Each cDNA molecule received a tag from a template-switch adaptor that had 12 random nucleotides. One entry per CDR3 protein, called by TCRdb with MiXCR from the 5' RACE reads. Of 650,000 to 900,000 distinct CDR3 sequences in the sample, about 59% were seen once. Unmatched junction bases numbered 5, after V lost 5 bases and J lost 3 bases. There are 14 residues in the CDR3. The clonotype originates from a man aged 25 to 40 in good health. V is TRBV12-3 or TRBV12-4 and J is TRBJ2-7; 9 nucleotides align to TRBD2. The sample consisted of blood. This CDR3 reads CASSPTSGHYEQYF. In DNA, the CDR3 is TGTGCCAGCAGTCCGACTAGCGGACACTACGAGCAGTACTTC.